Below are 13 T cell receptor beta chains sequenced from a single sample in a study of CXCR3-negative and CXCR3-positive naive CD8 T cells. The libraries of TRB cDNA were prepared using 5' RACE with UMI labels. No DNA is given; TCRdb re-called the 5' RACE reads and lists each CDR3 protein once. The table lists tens of thousands of distinct CDR3 sequences. Sequencing input: naive CXCR3- CD8+ T cells from blood. The subset was: CD45RO-CCR7+CD27+CD95- naive CD8+ T cells lacking CXCR3 (TNR3-). The source of these receptors is a human donor in good health. Some clones in this sample may be carry-over from other donors' samples.

V and J are TRBV20-1 and TRBJ1-5; the TRBD1 assignment by TCRdb is unverifiable without DNA. CDR1 and CDR2 (germline): DFQATT, SNEGSKA (reference sequence). This CDR3 has 14 residues. The CDR3 region is CSAGGTSVSQPQHF.

The chain carries TRBV5-6 and TRBJ1-1; TCRdb's D gene call, TRBD1, goes unchecked for lack of DNA. The germline V gene has CDR1 SGHDT and CDR2 YYEEEE. The CDR3 is 13 amino acids. CDR3 loop: CASSIQGGTEAFF.

V is TRBV4-1 and J is TRBJ2-7; as DNA is missing, the TRBD2 call by TCRdb cannot be tested. The CDR3 is made up of 14 amino acids. CDR1 and CDR2 from the germline V gene are MGHRA and YSYEKL. The CDR3 loop is CASSHRPSGYEQYF.

The chain combines TRBV4-3 with TRBJ2-1; the TRBD2 assignment by TCRdb is unverifiable without DNA. This CDR3 has 18 residues. The V gene's germline CDR1 is LGHNA and CDR2 YSLEER. CDR3 sequence reads: CASSQRGLAGGLHNEQFF.

The V call is TRBV7-9, the J call TRBJ2-3; TCRdb outputs TRBD1, but without DNA this stays unchecked. The CDR3 covers 16 residues. The germline CDR1 and CDR2 sequences are SEHNR and FQNEAQ (reference sequence). The CDR3 loop is CASSSRHPGETDTQYF.

The V gene is TRBV5-1, the J gene TRBJ2-1. The CDR3 runs to 14 residues. Germline CDR1 reads SGHRS; CDR2 reads YFSETQ. This CDR3 is CASSPDSTYNEQFF.

The chain joins TRBV7-9 to TRBJ1-2. The germline V gene has CDR1 SEHNR and CDR2 FQNEAQ (reference sequence). This CDR3 spans 12 amino acids. The CDR3 protein is CASTMGGVGYTF.

CDR3 sequence reads: CASSQDHFPETGTYGYTF. The gene calls are TRBV4-3 and TRBJ1-2; the D gene TCRdb calls, TRBD1, cannot be checked with no DNA. This CDR3 comprises 18 residues. Germline V gene lookup returns CDR1 LGHNA and CDR2 YSLEER.

V and J are TRBV14 and TRBJ2-7. The CDR3 is 14 residues long. CDR1 is SGHDN and CDR2 is FVKESK in the germline V gene. The CDR3 protein is CASSQRNLPSEQYF.

The chain uses TRBV2 and TRBJ1-3. The CDR3 has 12 amino acids. From germline, CDR1 is SNHLY and CDR2 FYNNEI. CDR3 region: CASSFQEDTIYF.

The chain couples TRBV5-6 to TRBJ1-1. Germline loops: CDR1 SGHDT, CDR2 YYEEEE. The CDR3 covers 13 residues. This CDR3 is CASSSNLNTEAFF.

This chain joins TRBV29-1 and TRBJ2-1; checking the TCRdb D call of TRBD1 is not possible without DNA. Germline assignment: CDR1 SQVTM and CDR2 ANQGSEA. This CDR3 has 14 residues. The CDR3 loop is CSVRQGWSYNEQFF.

V gene TRBV29-1 combines with J gene TRBJ2-7; TCRdb selects TRBD1, and the lack of DNA leaves this call unchecked. The germline V gene encodes CDR1 SQVTM and CDR2 ANQGSEA. The CDR3 sequence is 15 residues long. CDR3 sequence: CSVEFRDSKPYEQYF.